This T cell receptor (beta chain) comes out of a study of early T cells in non-severe SARS-CoV-2 infection. About the study: Bulk RNA taken from unsorted whole blood was sequenced, leaving chains unpaired.

Study-wide points: CD4 and private specificities were missed by VDJdb matching, which favored anti-spike CD8 responses.

V was clipped by 6 bases and J by 5 bases; unmatched bases: 6. Germline CDR1 is SQVTM and CDR2 is ANQGSEA. This CDR3 is built from 13 residues. Each single cDNA molecule received a unique molecular identifier. TCRdb itself ran the 5' RACE reads through MiXCR, one entry per CDR3 protein. The table has about 26,000 distinct CDR3 sequences, 5.1% seen once. Ten or more counts support this clonotype. What it binds is not known. The genes are TRBV29-1 and TRBJ1-5; 8 bases agree with TRBD1. Sequences were obtained from whole blood. The source of this sequence is an adult who was a healthcare worker with PCR-confirmed SARS-CoV-2 infection or an uninfected control (not recorded which). The CDR3 loop reads CSVSQGADQPQHF. In DNA form, the CDR3 reads TGCAGCGTGAGTCAGGGGGCAGATCAGCCCCAGCATTTT.